One and the same sample provided the 27 T cell receptor beta chains below, sequenced in a study of blood T cell repertoires in COVID-19. Produced via immunoSEQ multiplex PCR; TCRdb's table is partial and in-frame only. The sample shows approximately 120,000 clones, approximately 85% of them seen only once. Sequencing was carried out using peripheral blood. All receptors come from a human donor in a cohort sampled during active COVID-19.

The V gene is TRBV7-9, the J gene TRBJ1-1; 8 nucleotides agree with TRBD1. The V gene end was trimmed by 7 bases and the J gene end by 5 bases; junction bases not matched to a gene: 6. From germline, CDR1 is SEHNR and CDR2 FQNEAQ (reference sequence). The CDR3 spans 13 residues. CDR3 sequence (DNA): TGTGCCAGCACCGACAGGGGAAATACTGAAGCTTTCTTT. It encodes CASTDRGNTEAFF.

The chain links TRBV19 to TRBJ2-2; 8 nucleotides align to TRBD2. Germline V gene sequence: CDR1 LNHDA, CDR2 SQIVND (reference sequence). After removal of 10 bases from V and 1 base from J, the junction contained 5 bases not matched to a gene. The CDR3 has 14 residues. This CDR3 is CATGREENTGELFF. In nucleotides, the CDR3 is TGTGCCACAGGGCGGGAGGAGAACACCGGGGAGCTGTTTTTT. The full variable domain, completed using reference TRBV19 and TRBJ2-2, is DGGITQSPKYLFRKEGQNVTLSCEQNLNHDAMYWYRQDPGQGLRLIYYSQIVNDFQKGDIAEGYSVSREKKESFPLTVTSAQKNPTAFYLCATGREENTGELFFGEGSRLTVL.

The gene calls are TRBV27 and TRBJ1-4; tentative D call: TRBD1 (6 bases). Deletions cut 2 bases from V and 7 bases from J, with 11 bases between. From germline, CDR1 is MNHEY and CDR2 SMNVEV (reference sequence). CDR3 size: 14 residues. CDR3: CASSLTGIGEKLFF. DNA for the CDR3: TGTGCCAGCAGTTTAACAGGGATCGGTGAAAAACTGTTTTTT.

The V and J genes are TRBV5-1 and TRBJ2-5, with a possible D match to TRBD1 (6 bases). Germline-derived CDR1 and CDR2 are SGHRS and YFSETQ. Trimming shortened V by 0 bases and J by 5 bases, and 11 bases separated the two germline ends. This CDR3 region has 14 residues. DNA for the CDR3: TGCGCCAGCAGCTTGGCCAGGGGTATCGAGACCCAGTACTTC. It specifies CASSLARGIETQYF.

V is TRBV6-5 and J is TRBJ2-3; D is uncertain. Trimming left V 6 bases short and J 6 bases short, with 7 bases between. Germline V CDR1 and CDR2: MNHEY, SVGAGI. There are 11 residues in the CDR3. The CDR3, as DNA: TGTGCCAGCAGCCTCAGGGATACGCAGTATTTT. It codes for CASSLRDTQYF.

The V gene is TRBV13, the J gene TRBJ2-1; D is perhaps TRBD2 (8 bases). The germline V gene encodes CDR1 PRHDT and CDR2 FYEKMQ (reference sequence). The length of the CDR3 is 18 residues. V was cut by 4 bases and J by 4 bases, with 23 bases left in between. The CDR3 DNA follows: TGTGCCAGCAGCTCCCCACCGGACAGGACTAGCTTGTACAATGAGCAGTTCTTC. Translating it yields CASSSPPDRTSLYNEQFF. Complete variable domain (other parts from reference TRBV13 and TRBJ2-1): AAGVIQSPRHLIKEKRETATLKCYPIPRHDTVYWYQQGPGQDPQFLISFYEKMQSDKGSIPDRFSAQQFSDYHSELNMSSLELGDSALYFCASSSPPDRTSLYNEQFFGPGTRLTVL.

The chain is built from TRBV11-2 and TRBJ2-7, with D uncertain. V dropped 2 bases and J dropped 0 bases, with 8 bases sitting between them. The CDR3 length is 14 residues. From germline, CDR1 is SGHAT and CDR2 FQNNGV. Here the CDR3 DNA reads TGTGCCAGCAGCTTATCTCGCGACTCCTACGAGCAGTACTTC. The encoded protein is CASSLSRDSYEQYF.

The chain uses TRBV5-1 and TRBJ1-3, with 8 bases identical to TRBD1. The CDR3 length is 16 residues. Germline V gene data show CDR1 as SGHRS and CDR2 as YFSETQ. With V trimmed by 0 bases and J by 3 bases, 5 bases remained unmatched. For the CDR3, the DNA is TGCGCCAGCAGCTTGGGGGCTACAGGGGGTGGAAACACCATATATTTT. Protein sequence: CASSLGATGGGNTIYF.

The chain joins TRBV2 to TRBJ1-2; the D is unclear. V lost 2 bases and J 0 bases, leaving 10 bases between the germline ends. The CDR3 length is 15 residues. The germline gives CDR1 SNHLY, CDR2 FYNNEI. The CDR3 region is CASSETWGANYGYTF. The CDR3 DNA reads as TGTGCCAGCAGTGAAACATGGGGAGCTAACTATGGCTACACCTTC. The whole variable domain, filled in from reference TRBV2 and TRBJ1-2, reads EPEVTQTPSHQVTQMGQEVILRCVPISNHLYFYWYRQILGQKVEFLVSFYNNEISEKSEIFDDQFSVERPDGSNFTLKIRSTKLEDSAMYFCASSETWGANYGYTFGSGTRLTVV.

The chain recombines TRBV19 with TRBJ2-5; D gene unclear. The ends were cut back, 1 base at V and 1 base at J, with 10 bases in the middle. CDR3 length equals 15 residues. From germline, CDR1 is LNHDA and CDR2 SQIVND (reference sequence). DNA of the CDR3: TGTGCCAGTAGTATAGTGCGAGGATTCCAAGAGACCCAGTACTTC. Protein: CASSIVRGFQETQYF.

The chain links TRBV27 to TRBJ2-5, with TRBD1 identical over 8 bases. Germline V CDR1 and CDR2: MNHEY, SMNVEV (reference sequence). J lost 4 bases, V lost 2 bases, and 18 bases had no gene match. The CDR3 runs to 19 residues. The CDR3 bases are TGTGCCAGCAGTTTAAGGAGGAGGGGATTGACAGGGGCGGGAGAGACCCAGTACTTC. The encoded protein is CASSLRRRGLTGAGETQYF.

The V and J genes are TRBV29-1 and TRBJ2-1; D might be TRBD1 (6 bases). Germline V gives CDR1 SQVTM, CDR2 ANQGSEA. The germline V and J ends were trimmed by 4 bases and 6 bases, with 19 bases remaining between them. This CDR3 is 15 amino acids long. CDR3 coding DNA: TGCAGCGTTGTGGGGTTTTACAGGGTGGCCAATGAGCAGTTCTTC. Amino acid sequence: CSVVGFYRVANEQFF.

CDR3: CASSHAPKLAGEGEQFF. Here the CDR3 DNA reads TGCGCCAGCAGCCATGCCCCCAAACTAGCGGGAGAGGGTGAGCAGTTCTTC. The chain uses TRBV4-3 and TRBJ2-1; 11 bases are shared with TRBD2. Germline-derived CDR1 and CDR2 are LGHNA and YSLEER. This CDR3 region has 17 residues. V trimming: 3 bases; J trimming: 9 bases; junction bases outside the gene matches: 13.

The rearrangement joins TRBV11-2 to TRBJ2-3, with unresolved D. Germline V gives CDR1 SGHAT, CDR2 FQNNGV. The V end was cut by 5 bases, the J end by 1 base, with 13 bases between. The CDR3 spans 15 residues. CDR3 in amino acids: CASSPEPRGTDTQYF. As DNA, the CDR3 is TGTGCCAGCAGCCCCGAACCCCGGGGCACAGATACGCAGTATTTT. The full variable domain, in which reference TRBV11-2 and TRBJ2-3 provide the parts outside the CDR3, is EAGVAQSPRYKIIEKRQSVAFWCNPISGHATLYWYQQILGQGPKLLIQFQNNGVVDDSQLPKDRFSAERLKGVDSTLKIQPAKLEDSAVYLCASSPEPRGTDTQYFGPGTRLTVL.

Written as DNA, the CDR3 is TGTGCCAGCAGCTTGAGGAGGGGGCTGTTCTTCCGTGGCTACACCTTC. Its translation is CASSLRRGLFFRGYTF. The chain combines TRBV5-6 with TRBJ1-2, with 7 bases fitting TRBD1. CDR1 and CDR2 (germline): SGHDT, YYEEEE. With V trimmed by 1 base and J by 7 bases, 13 bases remained unmatched. The CDR3 is 16 amino acids.

DNA of the CDR3: TGCGCCAGCAGGTCCACAGGGGCCGCCTGGGACCTCTACAATGAGCAGTTCTTC. Its protein is CASRSTGAAWDLYNEQFF. The genes are TRBV5-1 and TRBJ2-1, with TRBD1 identical over 7 bases. Looked up from germline, CDR1 is SGHRS and CDR2 is YFSETQ. This CDR3 is 18 amino acids long. With 5 bases clipped from V and 3 bases from J, the junction kept 17 bases outside the gene matches.

This clone has just one count. The V gene is TRBV5-1, the J gene TRBJ2-3; D is unclear. Trimming took 0 bases from V and 4 from J, leaving 12 bases between them. The CDR3 totals 15 residues. CDR1 is SGHRS and CDR2 is YFSETQ in the germline V gene. CDR3 coding DNA: TGCGCCAGCAGCTTGGGCACACGCCCTTCAGATACGCAGTATTTT. It yields the protein CASSLGTRPSDTQYF.

The CDR3 DNA sequence: TGTGCCAGCAGTTACCTAGTGGAAAACACCATATATTTT. Amino acid sequence: CASSYLVENTIYF. This chain links TRBV6-6 with TRBJ1-3; D uncertain. Trimming left V 2 bases short and J 6 bases short, with 8 bases between. The CDR3 runs to 13 residues. Germline V gives CDR1 MNHNY, CDR2 SVGAGI (reference sequence).

The V gene is TRBV10-3, the J gene TRBJ1-2, with D unclear. V was pared by 3 bases and J by 2 bases, with 16 bases between. The germline V gene encodes CDR1 ENHRY and CDR2 SYGVKD. This CDR3 contains 16 residues. The CDR3 sequence is CAISDLGLGENYGYTF. For the CDR3, the DNA is TGTGCCATCAGTGACCTAGGCTTGGGTGAAAACTATGGCTACACCTTC.

The gene calls are TRBV29-1 and TRBJ2-3; 8 nucleotides line up with TRBD2. This CDR3 contains 14 residues. Trimming cost V 6 bases and J 3 bases; bases outside gene matches: 8. Looked up from germline, CDR1 is SQVTM and CDR2 is ANQGSEA. The CDR3 coding sequence is TGCAGCGTCGCGGACCGGGAGGGGACAGATACGCAGTATTTT. Translating gives CSVADREGTDTQYF.

V usage is TRBV13 and J usage is TRBJ2-5, with 10 bases aligning to TRBD2. The CDR3 extends over 18 amino acids. Trimming took 8 bases from V and 8 from J; bases not matched to a gene: 23. Looked up from germline, CDR1 is PRHDT and CDR2 is FYEKMQ (reference sequence). CDR3 protein: CASLWASGRQGTFGTQYF. CDR3 DNA sequence: TGTGCCAGCCTTTGGGCTAGCGGGAGACAGGGGACATTTGGTACCCAGTACTTC.

J is TRBJ1-1 and V is TRBV11-2, with TRBD1 identical over 8 bases. CDR1 SGHAT and CDR2 FQNNGV come from the germline V gene. With 6 bases clipped from V and 1 base from J, the junction kept 10 bases outside the gene matches. The CDR3 loop spans 16 amino acids. The CDR3 bases are TGTGCCAGCAGTCTCACGACAGGGGCTTCGAACACTGAAGCTTTCTTT. Encoded protein: CASSLTTGASNTEAFF.

The V gene is TRBV15, the J gene TRBJ2-1; no reliable D call. The CDR3 is 13 residues long. Deletions cut 6 bases from V and 6 bases from J, with 12 bases between. Germline lookup yields CDR1 LNHNV and CDR2 YYDKDF (reference sequence). The CDR3 nucleotides read TGTGCCACCAGGGCAGGCCTCATCAATGAGCAGTTCTTC. Translation gives CATRAGLINEQFF.

The chain combines TRBV7-2 with TRBJ2-1; tentatively, D is TRBD1 (5 bases). This CDR3 has 16 amino acids. Trimming cost V 5 bases and J 0 bases, with 14 bases left between them. The germline CDR1 and CDR2 sequences are SGHTA and FQGNSA. Written as DNA, the CDR3 is TGTGCCAGCAGCCCCCCGTGGGGCCTCTCCTACAATGAGCAGTTCTTC. Protein sequence: CASSPPWGLSYNEQFF.

The chain employs TRBV12-3 or TRBV12-4 and TRBJ2-7; D perhaps matches TRBD2 (5 bases). There are 12 residues in the CDR3. V was shortened by 6 bases and J by 2 bases, with 8 bases between the two germline ends. This chain's CDR3 is CASRLGTYEQYF. The CDR3 DNA reads as TGTGCCAGCAGACTAGGAACCTACGAGCAGTACTTC.

The rearrangement uses TRBV11-2 and TRBJ1-1; TRBD1 agrees at 10 bases. V gave up 5 bases and J gave up 4 bases; unmatched junction bases: 7. The CDR3 sequence is 15 residues long. The germline CDR1 and CDR2 sequences are SGHAT and FQNNGV. The CDR3 here is CASSPTGTGATEAFF. CDR3 DNA: TGTGCCAGCAGCCCAACCGGGACAGGGGCCACTGAAGCTTTCTTT.

CDR3 sequence: CASSTRTGPTGELFF. The CDR3, as DNA: TGTGCCAGCAGCACACGGACAGGCCCCACCGGGGAGCTGTTTTTT. The V call is TRBV28, the J call TRBJ2-2; 7 bases line up with TRBD1. CDR3 length: 15 residues. V trimming: 6 bases; J trimming: 4 bases; junction bases outside the gene matches: 8. The germline gives CDR1 MDHEN, CDR2 SYDVKM. The complete variable domain, with remaining parts taken from reference TRBV28 and TRBJ2-2, reads DVKVTQSSRYLVKRTGEKVFLECVQDMDHENMFWYRQDPGLGLRLIYFSYDVKMKEKGDIPEGYSVSREKKERFSLILESASTNQTSMYLCASSTRTGPTGELFFGEGSRLTVL.